Following are 31 T cell receptor beta chains from one sample sequenced in a study of early T cells in non-severe SARS-CoV-2 infection. TCRdb passed the 5' RACE reads through MiXCR, listing each CDR3 protein once. Among around 52,000 distinct CDR3 sequences listed, roughly 6.8% were seen once. The sequenced sample consisted of whole blood. These TCRs come from an adult who was a healthcare worker with PCR-confirmed SARS-CoV-2 infection or an uninfected control (not recorded which).

In its sample, this clonotype was seen many times. This sequence joins TRBV6-2 or TRBV6-3 and TRBJ2-2; 7 bases line up with TRBD1. V lost 3 bases, J lost 0 bases, and 1 base stayed unmatched. The CDR3 has 15 amino acids. Germline V lookup: CDR1 MNHEY, CDR2 SVGEGT. The CDR3: CASSYGTANTGELFF. Here the CDR3 DNA reads TGTGCCAGCAGTTATGGGACAGCGAACACCGGGGAGCTGTTTTTT.

This clonotype was detected many times. The J gene is TRBJ2-7, the V gene TRBV6-4; D remains unclear. The length of the CDR3 is 13 residues. Trimming removed 7 bases at V and 7 bases at J, with 17 bases between. Germline V CDR1 and CDR2: MRHNA, SNTAGT. This CDR3 is CASTNRAPREQYF. The CDR3 bases are TGTGCCAGCACCAACCGGGCCCCACGTGAGCAGTACTTC.

This clonotype was found many times. This chain connects TRBV20-1 to TRBJ2-1; 11 nucleotides align to TRBD2. V lost 0 bases, J lost 4 bases, and 11 bases stayed unmatched. This CDR3 has 18 residues. From germline, CDR1 is DFQATT and CDR2 SNEGSKA (reference sequence). This chain's CDR3 is CSARDPRGTSGIYNEQFF. The DNA for the CDR3 is TGCAGTGCTAGAGATCCCAGAGGGACTAGCGGAATATACAATGAGCAGTTCTTC.

The chain carries TRBV30 and TRBJ2-1; possible D gene TRBD2, 6 bases. Germline loops: CDR1 GTSNPN, CDR2 SVGIG (reference sequence). The CDR3 spans 13 residues. V shed 3 bases and J shed 4 bases, with 10 bases lying between them. The CDR3 bases are TGTGCCTGGAGGGGGGGTTTGTACAATGAGCAGTTCTTC. Residues: CAWRGGLYNEQFF.

This clonotype appeared many times. This chain joins TRBV19 and TRBJ1-5, with D possibly being TRBD1 (6 bases). This CDR3 comprises 15 residues. V lost 5 bases, J lost 5 bases, and 16 bases lay in between. Germline values: CDR1 LNHDA, CDR2 SQIVND (reference sequence). CDR3 loop: CASSATGTNYQPQHF. The CDR3 nucleotides are TGTGCCAGTAGTGCCACCGGGACAAACTATCAGCCCCAGCATTTT.

This clonotype appeared many times. The rearrangement joins TRBV6-2 or TRBV6-3 to TRBJ2-5; a weak D match, TRBD2 (6 bases). Germline V CDR1 and CDR2: MNHEY, SVGEGT. This CDR3 spans 14 amino acids. V was cut by 3 bases and J by 5 bases, with 13 bases left in between. CDR3 coding DNA: TGTGCCAGCAGTTATCTCGCTAGCGTGGAGACCCAGTACTTC. Translating it yields CASSYLASVETQYF.

In its sample, this clonotype was seen many times. The rearrangement links TRBV12-3 or TRBV12-4 to TRBJ2-1; 9 positions match TRBD2. This CDR3 has 14 residues. V was pared by 6 bases and J by 5 bases, with 5 bases of the junction left unmatched. CDR3: CASSLSGGNNEQFF. Written as DNA, the CDR3 is TGTGCCAGCAGCCTTAGCGGGGGAAACAATGAGCAGTTCTTC.

This clonotype was seen only a few times. This chain uses TRBV6-5 with TRBJ1-6, with D hard to call. The CDR3 totals 16 residues. The germline V gene has CDR1 MNHEY and CDR2 SVGAGI. V lost 5 bases to trimming and J lost 0 bases, with 11 bases between them. CDR3 region: CASSPRGSSYNSPLHF. Here the CDR3 DNA reads TGTGCCAGCAGTCCAAGAGGGAGCTCCTATAATTCACCCCTCCACTTT.

This sequence joins TRBV19 and TRBJ2-2; D possibly corresponds to TRBD1 (5 bases). Germline V lookup: CDR1 LNHDA, CDR2 SQIVND (reference sequence). This CDR3 is built from 17 residues. Trimming took 7 bases from V and 0 from J, leaving 18 bases between them. DNA of the CDR3: TGTGCCAGTACTTTAGCCCCACAGGCCGCGAACACCGGGGAGCTGTTTTTT. Its protein product is CASTLAPQAANTGELFF.

In its sample, this clonotype was seen many times. The CDR3 sequence: CSFGGTSGVYEQYF. In DNA, the CDR3 is TGCAGCTTCGGTGGGACTAGCGGTGTCTACGAGCAGTACTTC. The rearrangement joins TRBV29-1 to TRBJ2-7; 11 bases align to TRBD2. Germline CDR1 is SQVTM and CDR2 is ANQGSEA. J gave up 3 bases and V 8 bases, and 9 bases lay outside the gene matches. This CDR3 has 14 residues.

The rearrangement joins TRBV11-2 to TRBJ2-5, with TRBD1 identical over 7 bases. J gave up 4 bases and V 6 bases, and 5 bases lay outside the gene matches. The length of the CDR3 is 13 residues. Germline V gene sequence: CDR1 SGHAT, CDR2 FQNNGV. The CDR3 region has the DNA TGTGCCAGCAGTTTTGACAGGGCAGAGACCCAGTACTTC. Translated: CASSFDRAETQYF.

This clonotype was found many times. V gene TRBV18 combines with J gene TRBJ1-3, with TRBD1 matching 11 bases. Germline V gene sequence: CDR1 KGHSH, CDR2 LQKENI. CDR3 length: 17 residues. With V trimmed by 8 bases and J by 0 bases, 9 bases remained unmatched. The CDR3 nucleotides read TGTGCCAGCACGCGGACAGGGGGCTCCTACTCTGGAAACACCATATATTTT. It specifies CASTRTGGSYSGNTIYF.

V gene TRBV29-1 combines with J gene TRBJ2-1; possible D gene TRBD2, 6 bases. The V end was cut by 7 bases, the J end by 7 bases, with 17 bases between. The CDR3 is 13 residues long. Germline lookup yields CDR1 SQVTM and CDR2 ANQGSEA. CDR3 loop: CSALRPGENEQFF. The CDR3 bases are TGCAGCGCCCTACGACCGGGGGAAAATGAGCAGTTCTTC.

This clonotype was picked up many times. The chain has TRBV6-6 and TRBJ1-2; no firm D call. The CDR3 contains 12 residues. CDR1 is MNHNY and CDR2 is SVGAGI in the germline V gene (reference sequence). V gave up 3 bases and J gave up 8 bases, with 10 bases separating them. CDR3 in amino acids: CASSYSAEGYTF. In nucleotides, the CDR3 is TGTGCCAGCAGTTATAGCGCGGAAGGCTACACCTTC.

This clonotype is medium-sized within its sample. The rearrangement links TRBV6-1 to TRBJ1-1; no definite D call. Trimming took 4 bases from V and 1 from J, leaving 7 bases between them. The germline gives CDR1 MNHNS, CDR2 SASEGT. This CDR3 comprises 13 residues. Written as DNA, the CDR3 is TGTGCCAGCAGTGGGAGCGAGAACACTGAAGCTTTCTTT. Its protein is CASSGSENTEAFF.

This clonotype was counted at least ten times. The rearrangement uses TRBV6-2 or TRBV6-3 and TRBJ2-7; D is uncertain. V shed 8 bases and J shed 3 bases, with 11 bases lying between them. The CDR3 covers 12 residues. Germline assignment: CDR1 MNHEY and CDR2 SVGEGT. CDR3 nucleotides: TGTGCCAGCGGCAGAGTACGCTACGAGCAGTACTTC. This encodes CASGRVRYEQYF.

This clonotype was seen many times. This chain links TRBV5-4 with TRBJ2-3; D remains unclear. Germline CDR1 reads SGHNT; CDR2 reads YYREEE (reference sequence). Trimming took 4 bases from V and 0 from J, leaving 15 bases between them. The CDR3 loop spans 16 amino acids. In DNA, the CDR3 is TGTGCCAGCAGCCGCAGACCAGACTTGAGCACAGATACGCAGTATTTT. Translating it yields CASSRRPDLSTDTQYF.

This clonotype was observed at least ten times. J is TRBJ2-7 and V is TRBV18, with TRBD1 as a possible D gene (6 bases). Germline V gives CDR1 KGHSH, CDR2 LQKENI. V dropped 2 bases and J dropped 4 bases, with 15 bases sitting between them. The CDR3 is made up of 15 amino acids. As DNA, the CDR3 is TGTGCCAGCTCACCAATGGGGGCGACTCGGTACGAGCAGTACTTC. It is translated as CASSPMGATRYEQYF. Together with reference TRBV18 and TRBJ2-7, the CDR3 gives the full variable domain: NAGVMQNPRHLVRRRGQEARLRCSPMKGHSHVYWYRQLPEEGLKFMVYLQKENIIDESGMPKERFSAEFPKEGPSILRIQQVVRGDSAAYFCASSPMGATRYEQYFGPGTRLTVT.

The V call is TRBV9, the J call TRBJ1-1; unclear D gene. Germline V CDR1 and CDR2: SGDLS, YYNGEE. There are 14 residues in the CDR3. V was pared by 0 bases and J by 0 bases, with 6 bases between. CDR3 in amino acids: CASSVGWVNTEAFF. The CDR3 DNA reads TGTGCCAGCAGCGTAGGTTGGGTGAACACTGAAGCTTTCTTT.

The sample holds many counts of this clonotype. The chain is built from TRBV12-3 or TRBV12-4 and TRBJ2-1; no clear D gene. The CDR3 covers 11 residues. Trimming took off 6 bases at V and 7 bases at J, with 7 bases between the two ends. CDR3 in amino acids: CASSPQNEQFF. The CDR3 DNA reads as TGTGCCAGCAGCCCCCAGAATGAGCAGTTCTTC.

This clonotype was counted many times. The rearrangement uses TRBV6-5 and TRBJ2-7; 9 nucleotides line up with TRBD1. V was clipped by 7 bases and J by 5 bases; unmatched bases: 6. This CDR3 is built from 13 residues. Per germline, CDR1 MNHEY and CDR2 SVGAGI. The CDR3 coding sequence is TGTGCCAGCACCAGGACAGGGGTGGACGAGCAGTACTTC. Protein sequence: CASTRTGVDEQYF.

This clonotype was recorded at least ten times. The rearrangement links TRBV27 to TRBJ2-7; D unclear. Germline V lookup: CDR1 MNHEY, CDR2 SMNVEV (reference sequence). V lost 3 bases, J lost 7 bases, and 16 bases lay in between. CDR3 length: 14 residues. The CDR3 here is CASSLSPRGGEQYF. The CDR3, as DNA: TGTGCCAGCAGTTTGTCCCCCCGAGGTGGGGAGCAGTACTTC.

This clonotype has at least ten counts. The CDR3: CSAKTGLAGVYEQYF. The DNA for the CDR3 is TGCAGCGCCAAGACGGGACTAGCGGGGGTCTACGAGCAGTACTTC. J is TRBJ2-7 and V is TRBV29-1; 14 bases are a match to TRBD2. The J segment lost 3 bases and the V segment lost 7 bases, leaving 8 bases of the junction unmatched. This CDR3 contains 15 residues. Germline V gives CDR1 SQVTM, CDR2 ANQGSEA.

In its sample, this clonotype was seen a few times. This chain joins TRBV12-3 or TRBV12-4 and TRBJ2-5; 8 bases line up with TRBD2. The ends lost 6 bases at V and 9 bases at J; junction bases unmatched: 18. This CDR3 is 16 amino acids long. This CDR3 is CASSPSRGGPVAAQYF. DNA of the CDR3: TGTGCCAGCAGCCCTTCTCGCGGGGGGCCAGTCGCGGCCCAGTACTTC.

This clonotype was recorded many times. The chain joins TRBV19 to TRBJ2-2; possibly TRBD2 for D (6 bases). Looked up from germline, CDR1 is LNHDA and CDR2 is SQIVND (reference sequence). The CDR3 consists of 17 residues. Trimming cost V 7 bases and J 2 bases, with 20 bases left between them. The CDR3 DNA sequence: TGTGCCAGTACAGTTTGGGGGTCAGGGACTAACACCGGGGAGCTGTTTTTT. It codes for CASTVWGSGTNTGELFF.

This chain joins TRBV6-5 and TRBJ2-3; 9 positions agree with TRBD1. Germline loops: CDR1 MNHEY, CDR2 SVGAGI. The CDR3 loop spans 15 amino acids. J gave up 3 bases and V 2 bases, and 3 bases lay outside the gene matches. Written as DNA, the CDR3 is TGTGCCAGCAGTTACGGGACAGGGATAACAGATACGCAGTATTTT. Translating it yields CASSYGTGITDTQYF.

In this sample, this clonotype turned up many times. V usage is TRBV13 and J usage is TRBJ2-5; TRBD2 agrees at 7 bases. J lost 5 bases, V lost 4 bases, and 10 bases had no gene match. This CDR3 is built from 15 residues. Germline-derived CDR1 and CDR2 are PRHDT and FYEKMQ (reference sequence). Written as DNA, the CDR3 is TGTGCCAGCAGCTCTCGAGCGGGGCGGGAGGAGACCCAGTACTTC. It is translated as CASSSRAGREETQYF.

The gene calls are TRBV15 and TRBJ2-5; 7 bases are a match to TRBD2. CDR1 and CDR2 from the germline V gene are LNHNV and YYDKDF (reference sequence). The CDR3 has 16 residues. J was trimmed by 2 bases and V by 5 bases; bases with no gene match: 11. The CDR3 DNA sequence: TGTGCCACCAGCTACCCCGCCGCGGGGGTACAAGAGACCCAGTACTTC. Amino acids: CATSYPAAGVQETQYF. Using reference TRBV15 and TRBJ2-5 for the parts outside the CDR3, the full variable domain is DAMVIQNPRYQVTQFGKPVTLSCSQTLNHNVMYWYQQKSSQAPKLLFHYYDKDFNNEADTPDNFQSRRPNTSFCFLDIRSPGLGDTAMYLCATSYPAAGVQETQYFGPGTRLLVL.

This clonotype was seen ten or more times. This chain uses TRBV19 with TRBJ1-5, with D possibly TRBD1 on 6 matching bases. The CDR3 consists of 19 residues. In germline, CDR1 is LNHDA, CDR2 SQIVND (reference sequence). Trimming removed 1 base from V and 0 bases from J, with 19 bases in between. The CDR3 sequence: CASSIGSHREVYSNQPQHF. CDR3 coding DNA: TGTGCCAGTAGTATAGGGTCCCACAGGGAGGTTTATAGCAATCAGCCCCAGCATTTT.

Comment on this clonotype: This may be a read error: a much more frequent sequence differs by one nucleotide. The V call is TRBV6-1, the J call TRBJ1-2; weak D call: TRBD1 (6 bases). The germline V gene has CDR1 MNHNS and CDR2 SASEGT. The CDR3 is made up of 14 amino acids. The ends were cut back, 6 bases at V and 4 bases at J, with 15 bases in the middle. CDR3 protein: CASRGGTWPYGYTF. As DNA, the CDR3 is TGTGCCAGCAGAGGGGGTACATGGCCCTATGGCTACACCTTC.

This clonotype turned up a few times. This chain connects TRBV12-3 or TRBV12-4 to TRBJ1-6; TRBD1 agrees at 8 bases. This CDR3 region has 13 residues. The CDR3 loop is CASQGAGNSPLHF. In nucleotides, the CDR3 is TGTGCGAGTCAGGGGGCAGGTAATTCACCCCTCCACTTT.